The TCR beta chain under discussion was sequenced for a study of blood T cell repertoires in COVID-19. The method was immunoSEQ multiplex PCR; TCRdb's version includes in-frame clones alone and lacks a portion of them. In the table there are around 200,000 clones, approximately 83% of which are singletons. The CDR3 sequence is 17 residues long. CDR1 MDHEN and CDR2 SYDVKM come from the germline V gene. Deletions cut 4 bases from V and 5 bases from J, with 24 bases between. The sequence derives from a man aged 45 to 65 with active or convalescent COVID-19. The V gene is TRBV28, the J gene TRBJ2-7; D not certain. Sequencing used peripheral blood. CDR3: CASSSSLKQQRGDEQYF. Here the CDR3 DNA reads TGTGCCAGCAGTTCCTCCCTAAAACAACAAAGAGGTGACGAGCAGTACTTC.